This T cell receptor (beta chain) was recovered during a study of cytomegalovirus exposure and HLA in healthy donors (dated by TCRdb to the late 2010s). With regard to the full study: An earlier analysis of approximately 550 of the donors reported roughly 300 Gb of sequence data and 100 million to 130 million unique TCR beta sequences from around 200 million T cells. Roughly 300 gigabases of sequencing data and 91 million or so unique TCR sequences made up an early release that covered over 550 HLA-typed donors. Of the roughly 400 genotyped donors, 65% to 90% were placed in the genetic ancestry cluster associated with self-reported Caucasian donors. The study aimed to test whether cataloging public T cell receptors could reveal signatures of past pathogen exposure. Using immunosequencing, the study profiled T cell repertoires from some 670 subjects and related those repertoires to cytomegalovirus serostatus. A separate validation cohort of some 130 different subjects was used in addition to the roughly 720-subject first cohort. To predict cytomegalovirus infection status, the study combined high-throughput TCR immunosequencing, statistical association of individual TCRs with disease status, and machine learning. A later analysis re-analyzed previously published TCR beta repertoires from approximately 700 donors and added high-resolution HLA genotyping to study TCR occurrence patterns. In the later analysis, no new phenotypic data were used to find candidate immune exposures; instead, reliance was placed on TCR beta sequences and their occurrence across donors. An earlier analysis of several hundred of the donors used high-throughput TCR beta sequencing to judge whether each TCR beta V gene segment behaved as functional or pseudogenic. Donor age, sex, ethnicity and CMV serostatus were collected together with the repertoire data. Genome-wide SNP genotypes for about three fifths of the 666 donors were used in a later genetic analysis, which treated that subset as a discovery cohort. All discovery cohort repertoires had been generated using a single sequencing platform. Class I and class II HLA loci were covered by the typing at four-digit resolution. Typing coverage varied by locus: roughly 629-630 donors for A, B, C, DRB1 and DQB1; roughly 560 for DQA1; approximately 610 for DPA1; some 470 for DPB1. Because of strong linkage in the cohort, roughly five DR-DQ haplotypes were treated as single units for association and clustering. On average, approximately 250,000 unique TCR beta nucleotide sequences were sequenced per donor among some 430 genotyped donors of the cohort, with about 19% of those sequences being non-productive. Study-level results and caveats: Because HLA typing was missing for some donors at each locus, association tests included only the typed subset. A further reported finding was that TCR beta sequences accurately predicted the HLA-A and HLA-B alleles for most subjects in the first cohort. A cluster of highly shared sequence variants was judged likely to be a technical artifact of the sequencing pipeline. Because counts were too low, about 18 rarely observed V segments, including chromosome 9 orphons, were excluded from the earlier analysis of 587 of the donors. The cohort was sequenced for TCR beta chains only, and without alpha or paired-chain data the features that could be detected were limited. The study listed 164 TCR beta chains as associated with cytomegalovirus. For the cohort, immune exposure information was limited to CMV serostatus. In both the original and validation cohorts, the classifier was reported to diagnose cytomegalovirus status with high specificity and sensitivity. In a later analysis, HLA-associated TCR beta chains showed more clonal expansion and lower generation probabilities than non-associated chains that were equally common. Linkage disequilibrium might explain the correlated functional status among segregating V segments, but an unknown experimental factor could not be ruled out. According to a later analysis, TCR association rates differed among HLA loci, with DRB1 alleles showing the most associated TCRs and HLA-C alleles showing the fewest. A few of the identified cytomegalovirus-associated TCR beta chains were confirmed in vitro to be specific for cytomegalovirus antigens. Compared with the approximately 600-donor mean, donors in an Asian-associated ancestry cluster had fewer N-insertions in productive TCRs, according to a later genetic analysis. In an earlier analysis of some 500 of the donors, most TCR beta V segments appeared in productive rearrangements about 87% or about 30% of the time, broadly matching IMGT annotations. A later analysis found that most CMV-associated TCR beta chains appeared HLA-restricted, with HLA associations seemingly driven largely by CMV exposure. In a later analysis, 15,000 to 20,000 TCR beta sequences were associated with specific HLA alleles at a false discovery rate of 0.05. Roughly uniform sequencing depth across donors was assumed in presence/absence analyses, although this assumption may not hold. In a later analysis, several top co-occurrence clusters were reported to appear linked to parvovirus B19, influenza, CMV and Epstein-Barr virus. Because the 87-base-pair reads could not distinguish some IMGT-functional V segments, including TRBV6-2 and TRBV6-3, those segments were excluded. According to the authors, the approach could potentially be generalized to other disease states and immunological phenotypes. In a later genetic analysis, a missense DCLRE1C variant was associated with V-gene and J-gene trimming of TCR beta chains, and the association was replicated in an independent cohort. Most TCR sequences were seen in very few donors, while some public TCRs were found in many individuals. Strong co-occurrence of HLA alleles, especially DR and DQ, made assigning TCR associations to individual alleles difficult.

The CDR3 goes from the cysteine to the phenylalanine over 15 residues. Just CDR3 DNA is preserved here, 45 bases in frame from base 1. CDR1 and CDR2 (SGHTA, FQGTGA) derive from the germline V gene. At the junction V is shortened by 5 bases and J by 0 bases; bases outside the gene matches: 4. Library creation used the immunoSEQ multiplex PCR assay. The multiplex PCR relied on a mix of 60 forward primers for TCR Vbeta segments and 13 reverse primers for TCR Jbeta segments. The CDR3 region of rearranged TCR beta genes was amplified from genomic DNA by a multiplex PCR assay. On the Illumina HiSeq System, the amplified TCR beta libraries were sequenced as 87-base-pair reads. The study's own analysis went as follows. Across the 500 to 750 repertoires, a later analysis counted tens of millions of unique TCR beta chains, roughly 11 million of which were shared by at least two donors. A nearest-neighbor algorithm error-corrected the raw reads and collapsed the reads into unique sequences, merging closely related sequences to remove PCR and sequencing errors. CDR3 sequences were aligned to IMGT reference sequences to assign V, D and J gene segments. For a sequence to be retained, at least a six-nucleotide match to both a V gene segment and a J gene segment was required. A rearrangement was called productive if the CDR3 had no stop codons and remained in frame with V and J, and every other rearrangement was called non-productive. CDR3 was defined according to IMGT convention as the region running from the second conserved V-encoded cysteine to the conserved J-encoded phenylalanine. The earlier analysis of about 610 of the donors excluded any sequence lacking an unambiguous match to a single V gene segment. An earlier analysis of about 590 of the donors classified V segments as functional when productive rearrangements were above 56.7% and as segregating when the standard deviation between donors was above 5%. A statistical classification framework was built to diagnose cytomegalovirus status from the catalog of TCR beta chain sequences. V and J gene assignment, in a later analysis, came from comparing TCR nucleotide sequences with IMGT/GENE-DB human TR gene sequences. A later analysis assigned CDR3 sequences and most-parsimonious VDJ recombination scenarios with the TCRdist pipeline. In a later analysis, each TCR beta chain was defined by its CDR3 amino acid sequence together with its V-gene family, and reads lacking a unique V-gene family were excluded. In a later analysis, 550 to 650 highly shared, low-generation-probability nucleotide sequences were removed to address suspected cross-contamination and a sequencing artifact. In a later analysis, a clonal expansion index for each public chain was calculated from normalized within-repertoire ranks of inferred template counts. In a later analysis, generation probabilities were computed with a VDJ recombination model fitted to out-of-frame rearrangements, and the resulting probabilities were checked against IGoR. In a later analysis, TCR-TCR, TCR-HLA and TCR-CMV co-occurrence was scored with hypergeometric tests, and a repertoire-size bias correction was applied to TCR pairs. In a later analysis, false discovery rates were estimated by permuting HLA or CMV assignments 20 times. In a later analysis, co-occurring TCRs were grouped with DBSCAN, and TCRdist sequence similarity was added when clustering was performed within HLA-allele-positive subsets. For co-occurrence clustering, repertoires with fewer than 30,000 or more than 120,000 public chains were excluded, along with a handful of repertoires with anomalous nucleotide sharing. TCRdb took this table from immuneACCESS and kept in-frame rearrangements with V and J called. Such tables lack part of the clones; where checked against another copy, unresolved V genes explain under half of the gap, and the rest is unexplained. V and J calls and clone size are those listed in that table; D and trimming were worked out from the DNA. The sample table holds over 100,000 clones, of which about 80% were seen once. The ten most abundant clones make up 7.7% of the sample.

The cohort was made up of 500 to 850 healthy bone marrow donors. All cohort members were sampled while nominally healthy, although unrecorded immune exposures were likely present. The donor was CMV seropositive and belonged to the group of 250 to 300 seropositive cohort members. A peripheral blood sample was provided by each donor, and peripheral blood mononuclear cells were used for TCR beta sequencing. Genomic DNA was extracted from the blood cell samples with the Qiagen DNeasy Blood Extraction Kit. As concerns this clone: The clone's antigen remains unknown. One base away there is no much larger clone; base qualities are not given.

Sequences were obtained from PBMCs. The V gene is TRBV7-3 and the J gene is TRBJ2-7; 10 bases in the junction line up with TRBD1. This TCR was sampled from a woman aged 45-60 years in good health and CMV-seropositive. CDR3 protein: CASSPGQGGSYEQYF. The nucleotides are TGTGCCAGCAGCCCAGGACAGGGGGGCTCCTACGAGCAGTACTTC. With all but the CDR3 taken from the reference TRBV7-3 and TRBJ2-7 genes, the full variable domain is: GAGVSQTPSNKVTEKGKYVELRCDPISGHTALYWYRQSLGQGPEFLIYFQGTGAADDSGLPNDRFFAVRPEGSVSTLKIQRTERGDSAVYLCASSPGQGGSYEQYFGPGTRLTVT.